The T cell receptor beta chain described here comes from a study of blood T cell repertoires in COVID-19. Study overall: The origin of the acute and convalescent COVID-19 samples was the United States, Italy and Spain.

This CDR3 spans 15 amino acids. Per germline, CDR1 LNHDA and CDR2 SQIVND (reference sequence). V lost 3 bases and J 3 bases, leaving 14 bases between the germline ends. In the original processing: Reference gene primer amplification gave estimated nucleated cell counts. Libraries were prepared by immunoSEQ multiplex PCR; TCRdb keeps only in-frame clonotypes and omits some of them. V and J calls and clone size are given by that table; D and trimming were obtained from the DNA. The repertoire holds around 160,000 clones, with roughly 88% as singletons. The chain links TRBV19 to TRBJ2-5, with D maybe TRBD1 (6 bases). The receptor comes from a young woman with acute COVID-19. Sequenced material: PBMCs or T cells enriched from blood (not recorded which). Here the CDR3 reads CASSMMWQGKETQYF. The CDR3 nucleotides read TGTGCCAGTAGTATGATGTGGCAGGGGAAAGAGACCCAGTACTTC.